The 22 T cell receptor beta chains in this list originate from one sample, sequenced in a study of blood T cells in healthy people across ages. Then a second PCR, running about 6 to 11 cycles, was carried out with a sample-barcoded 5' primer and a J-beta primer mix. TCRdb fed the 5' RACE reads into MiXCR, producing one record per CDR3 protein. The data show about 640,000 distinct CDR3 sequences, 45% to 65% seen once. Sequencing was carried out using blood. All receptors come from a man between 60 and 70 years old in good health.

The rearrangement joins TRBV4-1 to TRBJ1-2; tentative D call: TRBD1 (6 bases). Trimming stripped 1 base from V and 7 bases from J, with 10 bases between. This CDR3 contains 13 residues. Germline V CDR1 and CDR2: MGHRA, YSYEKL. The CDR3 nucleotides are TGCGCCAGCAGCCAAGCACAGGGCGGTGGCTACACCTTC. It codes for CASSQAQGGGYTF.

The CDR3 DNA follows: TGCAGCGCCCCTCTAGGGTTGGGCACTGAAGCTTTCTTT. This codes for CSAPLGLGTEAFF. The chain employs TRBV29-1 and TRBJ1-1; D uncertain. The germline V and J ends were trimmed by 7 bases and 4 bases, with 16 bases remaining between them. The germline gives CDR1 SQVTM, CDR2 ANQGSEA. The CDR3 length is 13 residues.

This chain connects TRBV6-4 to TRBJ2-7; 10 bases are shared with TRBD1. V lost 8 bases, J lost 0 bases, and 10 bases stayed unmatched. The germline V gene has CDR1 MRHNA and CDR2 SNTAGT. The CDR3 is 16 amino acids. This chain's CDR3 is CASGRDRGSSSYEQYF. The CDR3 bases are TGTGCCAGCGGCCGGGACAGGGGATCCAGCTCCTACGAGCAGTACTTC.

This sequence joins TRBV5-1 and TRBJ2-7; D might be TRBD2 (7 bases). The CDR3 runs to 14 residues. V was clipped by 0 bases and J by 5 bases, with 12 bases between them. Per germline, CDR1 SGHRS and CDR2 YFSETQ. This chain's CDR3 is CASSLERGADEQYF. In nucleotides, the CDR3 is TGCGCCAGCAGCTTGGAACGGGGGGCCGACGAGCAGTACTTC.

The V gene is TRBV5-5, the J gene TRBJ1-5; 10 positions match TRBD1. With 4 bases clipped from V and 3 bases from J, the junction kept 4 bases outside the gene matches. CDR3 size: 15 residues. The germline gives CDR1 SGHKS, CDR2 YYEKEE (reference sequence). The CDR3 here is CASSRGQGVNQPQHF. CDR3 sequence (DNA): TGTGCCAGCAGCCGTGGACAGGGGGTCAATCAGCCCCAGCATTTT.

This sequence joins TRBV20-1 and TRBJ2-1, with D possibly being TRBD1 (6 bases). The germline V and J ends were trimmed by 6 bases and 8 bases, with 23 bases remaining between them. CDR3 size: 15 residues. CDR1 and CDR2 from the germline V gene are DFQATT and SNEGSKA (reference sequence). CDR3 sequence reads: CSATNRALPLDEQFF. In DNA form, the CDR3 reads TGCAGTGCAACCAACAGGGCGTTGCCTTTGGATGAGCAGTTCTTC.

This clonotype has just a few counts. V usage is TRBV6-1 and J usage is TRBJ1-4; D unresolved. CDR1 MNHNS and CDR2 SASEGT come from the germline V gene. V gave up 3 bases and J gave up 0 bases, with 8 bases separating them. This CDR3 region has 15 residues. The DNA for the CDR3 is TGTGCCAGCAGTGACAGCTACTCAACTAATGAAAAACTGTTTTTT. As protein: CASSDSYSTNEKLFF.

This clonotype was found a few times. The chain carries TRBV5-1 and TRBJ2-3, with TRBD2 identical over 7 bases. In germline, CDR1 is SGHRS, CDR2 YFSETQ. This CDR3 comprises 14 residues. J lost 4 bases, V lost 7 bases, and 9 bases had no gene match. CDR3 sequence: CASATGGNPDTQYF. CDR3 nucleotide sequence: TGCGCCAGCGCCACCGGGGGGAACCCAGATACGCAGTATTTT.

Details on this clonotype: One end of the junction varies from germline; a read error may be responsible. This chain connects TRBV27 to TRBJ2-7; 8 nucleotides agree with TRBD2. Germline CDR1 MNHEY, CDR2 SMNVEV (reference sequence). The CDR3 runs 15 residues. The CDR3 DNA is TGTGTCAGCATTCCAAGCGGGGGCCGATCCTACGAGCAGTACTTC. Translating it yields CVSIPSGGRSYEQYF.

In this sample, this clonotype turned up a few times. V usage is TRBV5-6 and J usage is TRBJ2-7; weak D call: TRBD1 (5 bases). The CDR3 contains 15 residues. V shed 1 base and J shed 4 bases, with 15 bases lying between them. Per germline, CDR1 SGHDT and CDR2 YYEEEE. The CDR3 DNA is TGTGCCAGCAGCTTGCGGACCGGACACATATACGAGCAGTACTTC. This translates into CASSLRTGHIYEQYF. The complete variable domain, with remaining parts taken from reference TRBV5-6 and TRBJ2-7, reads DAGVTQSPTHLIKTRGQQVTLRCSPKSGHDTVSWYQQALGQGPQFIFQYYEEEERQRGNFPDRFSGHQFPNYSSELNVNALLLGDSALYLCASSLRTGHIYEQYFGPGTRLTVT.

The CDR3 is CASTVGYEQYF. The CDR3 DNA follows: TGTGCCAGCACCGTGGGATACGAGCAGTACTTC. The chain joins TRBV12-3 or TRBV12-4 to TRBJ2-7, with no clear D. V dropped 7 bases and J dropped 4 bases, with 8 bases sitting between them. The CDR3 extends over 11 amino acids.

CDR3 residues: CSVGRSGGKETQYF. CDR3 in DNA: TGCAGCGTGGGCAGGAGCGGGGGGAAAGAGACCCAGTACTTC. The chain joins TRBV29-1 to TRBJ2-5, with TRBD2 matching over 9 bases. This CDR3 comprises 14 residues. V shed 6 bases, J shed 3 bases, and the junction held 8 bases outside the gene matches. Germline V CDR1 and CDR2: SQVTM, ANQGSEA.

V usage is TRBV29-1 and J usage is TRBJ2-5; D is possibly TRBD1 (6 bases). Germline lookup yields CDR1 SQVTM and CDR2 ANQGSEA. Trimming shortened V by 7 bases and J by 2 bases, and 14 bases separated the two germline ends. The CDR3 runs to 13 residues. The CDR3 nucleotides are TGCAGCGCGAGCGGCAGGGGTCAAGAGACCCAGTACTTC. This encodes CSASGRGQETQYF.

J is TRBJ2-5 and V is TRBV7-2, with D unclear. TRBJ2-7 explains the end of the DNA better; the J call may be wrong. The CDR3 has 14 residues. Germline V gene lookup returns CDR1 SGHTA and CDR2 FQGNSA. The CDR3 nucleotides read TGTGCCAGCAGCGATAGGGCAAAATTACGCGAGCAGTACTTC. This sequence encodes CASSDRAKLREQYF.

This clonotype was detected only a few times. CDR3 in amino acids: CSAPTGRGGYTF. The CDR3 DNA sequence: TGCAGCGCTCCGACAGGGCGGGGAGGCTACACCTTC. V usage is TRBV29-1 and J usage is TRBJ1-2; 7 nucleotides align to TRBD1. The CDR3 length is 12 residues. With V trimmed by 7 bases and J by 8 bases, 10 bases remained unmatched. The germline CDR1 and CDR2 sequences are SQVTM and ANQGSEA. Full variable domain (outside the CDR3, taken from reference TRBV29-1 and TRBJ1-2): SAVISQKPSRDICQRGTSLTIQCQVDSQVTMMFWYRQQPGQSLTLIATANQGSEATYESGFVIDKFPISRPNLTFSTLTVSNMSPEDSSIYLCSAPTGRGGYTFGSGTRLTVV.

This chain uses TRBV6-5 with TRBJ2-5; a weak D match, TRBD2 (5 bases). CDR1 is MNHEY, CDR2 SVGAGI, per germline. Trimming shortened V by 6 bases and J by 1 base, and 9 bases separated the two germline ends. CDR3 length equals 13 residues. This CDR3 reads CASRLEGQETQYF. In DNA form, the CDR3 reads TGTGCCAGCAGATTAGAGGGCCAAGAGACCCAGTACTTC.

The chain is built from TRBV6-1 and TRBJ2-3; 7 bases are shared with TRBD1. After removal of 4 bases from V and 3 bases from J, the junction contained 7 bases not matched to a gene. The germline V gene encodes CDR1 MNHNS and CDR2 SASEGT. CDR3 size: 15 residues. The CDR3 DNA sequence: TGTGCCAGCAGTGCCCTCAGGGGGTTGACAGATACGCAGTATTTT. Its protein is CASSALRGLTDTQYF.

The chain has TRBV4-3 and TRBJ1-2; no clear D gene. CDR1 LGHNA and CDR2 YSLEER come from the germline V gene. The CDR3 loop spans 16 amino acids. V was clipped by 2 bases and J by 0 bases, with 13 bases between them. The CDR3 DNA is TGCGCCAGCAGCCAAAACGACGGGCGAGCTAACTATGGCTACACCTTC. It specifies CASSQNDGRANYGYTF.

The chain uses TRBV5-1 and TRBJ2-2; possibly TRBD1 for D (5 bases). The CDR3 is 15 amino acids. Trimming stripped 1 base from V and 0 bases from J, with 7 bases between. Germline CDR1 SGHRS, CDR2 YFSETQ. CDR3 loop: CASSLQGSNTGELFF. In nucleotides, the CDR3 is TGCGCCAGCAGCTTGCAGGGATCGAACACCGGGGAGCTGTTTTTT.

In this sample, this clonotype turned up a few times. V gene TRBV20-1 combines with J gene TRBJ1-2; D gene unclear. The ends were cut back, 3 bases at V and 0 bases at J, with 14 bases in the middle. The CDR3 length is 15 residues. Germline V gene sequence: CDR1 DFQATT, CDR2 SNEGSKA (reference sequence). The CDR3 nucleotides are TGCAGTGCTAGGCTGGCGCAAATCTCTAACTATGGCTACACCTTC. Its protein product is CSARLAQISNYGYTF.

The V call is TRBV20-1, the J call TRBJ1-2; a weak D match, TRBD1 (6 bases). The germline gives CDR1 DFQATT, CDR2 SNEGSKA (reference sequence). The germline V and J ends were trimmed by 3 bases and 2 bases, with 16 bases remaining between them. This CDR3 has 15 residues. DNA for the CDR3: TGCAGTGCTAGGACATCCCAGGACAGAAACTATGGCTACACCTTC. The encoded protein is CSARTSQDRNYGYTF.

The rearrangement joins TRBV9 to TRBJ2-3; possibly TRBD2 for D (6 bases). Germline assignment: CDR1 SGDLS and CDR2 YYNGEE. V gave up 1 base and J gave up 0 bases, with 12 bases separating them. The CDR3 has 16 residues. This CDR3 is CASSVWPGTSTDTQYF. For the CDR3, the DNA is TGTGCCAGCAGCGTATGGCCTGGGACTAGCACAGATACGCAGTATTTT. Looking up the rest from reference TRBV9 and TRBJ2-3 gives the full variable domain: DSGVTQTPKHLITATGQRVTLRCSPRSGDLSVYWYQQSLDQGLQFLIQYYNGEERAKGNILERFSAQQFPDLHSELNLSSLELGDSALYFCASSVWPGTSTDTQYFGPGTRLTVL.